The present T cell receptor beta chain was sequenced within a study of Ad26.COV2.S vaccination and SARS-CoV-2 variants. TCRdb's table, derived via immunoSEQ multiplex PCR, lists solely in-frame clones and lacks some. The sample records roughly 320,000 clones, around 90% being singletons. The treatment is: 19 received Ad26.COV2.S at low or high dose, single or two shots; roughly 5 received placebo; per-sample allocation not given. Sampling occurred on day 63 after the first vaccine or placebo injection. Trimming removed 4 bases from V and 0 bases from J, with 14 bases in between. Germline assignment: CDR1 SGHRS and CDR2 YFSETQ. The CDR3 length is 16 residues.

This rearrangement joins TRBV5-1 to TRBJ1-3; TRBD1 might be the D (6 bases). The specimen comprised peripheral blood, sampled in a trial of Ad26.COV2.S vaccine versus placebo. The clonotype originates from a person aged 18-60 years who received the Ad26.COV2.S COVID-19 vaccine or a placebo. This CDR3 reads CASSPGGGGSGNTIYF. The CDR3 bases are TGCGCCAGCAGCCCCGGCGGAGGGGGCTCTGGAAACACCATATATTTT.